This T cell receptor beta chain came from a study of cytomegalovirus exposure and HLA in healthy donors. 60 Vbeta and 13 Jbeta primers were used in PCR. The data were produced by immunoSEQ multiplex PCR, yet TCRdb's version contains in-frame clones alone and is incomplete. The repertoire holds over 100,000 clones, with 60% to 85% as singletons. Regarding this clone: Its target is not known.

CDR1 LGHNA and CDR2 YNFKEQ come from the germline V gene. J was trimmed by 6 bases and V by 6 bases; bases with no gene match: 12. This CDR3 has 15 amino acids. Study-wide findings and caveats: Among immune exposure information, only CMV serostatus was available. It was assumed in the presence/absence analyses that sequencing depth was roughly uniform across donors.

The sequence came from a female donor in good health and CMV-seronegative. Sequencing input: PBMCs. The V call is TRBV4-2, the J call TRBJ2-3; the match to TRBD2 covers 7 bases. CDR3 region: CASSLDPKAGDTQYF. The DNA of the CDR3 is TGTGCCAGCAGTCTGGACCCGAAAGCGGGGGATACGCAGTATTTT.